Below, one T cell receptor beta chain is given with its context. Deletions cut 2 bases from V and 8 bases from J, with 12 bases between. Germline V gene sequence: CDR1 SNHLY, CDR2 FYNNEI. CDR3 size: 13 residues. This sample is drawn from a study of OX40 agonist ivuxolimab in advanced cancers. The method was immunoSEQ multiplex PCR; TCRdb's version includes in-frame clones alone and lacks a portion of them. Among tens of thousands of clones listed, 86% were seen once. Sequencing used CD4+ or CD8+ T cells sorted from blood, obtained in a trial of the OX40 agonist ivuxolimab. The sequence derives from an adult with an advanced solid tumor such as melanoma, head and neck, liver or kidney cancer. V usage is TRBV2 and J usage is TRBJ1-1; no firm D call. The CDR3, as DNA: TGTGCCAGCAGTGAATTCGTCGGAGCAGAAGCTTTCTTT. This encodes CASSEFVGAEAFF.